The present TCR beta chain was sequenced within a study of blood T cell repertoires in COVID-19. Across the whole study: The United States, Italy and Spain were the sources of the acute and convalescent COVID-19 samples.

Per the original data handling: Estimated nucleated cell counts came from reference gene primer amplification. The table came from immunoSEQ multiplex PCR; TCRdb's copy has only in-frame clones and leaves some out. That table furnishes V, J and clone size, whereas the DNA furnished D and trimming. The sample has 83,000 or so clones; roughly four fifths are singletons. Germline V gene sequence: CDR1 SGHAT, CDR2 FQNNGV. Trimming left V 5 bases short and J 8 bases short, with 15 bases between. The CDR3 extends over 14 amino acids. The clonotype originates from a human donor in a cohort sampled during active COVID-19. The specimen was peripheral blood. The V call is TRBV11-2, the J call TRBJ1-4; possibly TRBD1 for D (6 bases). CDR3 region: CASSQRGANEKLFF. The CDR3 bases are TGTGCCAGCAGCCAGCGGGGGGCAAACGAAAAACTGTTTTTT.